Following are 12 T cell receptor beta chains from one sample sequenced in a study of cytomegalovirus exposure and HLA in healthy donors. Both 60 Vbeta primers and 13 Jbeta primers went into the PCR. Sequencing was performed with immunoSEQ multiplex PCR; in TCRdb, only in-frame clones are kept and a portion is missing. Found here are around 200,000 clones, approximately 80% of them singletons; the top ten hold 0.65%. Sequenced material: PBMCs. Source of these receptors: a boy younger than 18 in good health and CMV-seronegative.

This clone was observed a few times. The chain is built from TRBV2 and TRBJ2-5; perhaps TRBD2 as D (6 bases). Per germline, CDR1 SNHLY and CDR2 FYNNEI. V dropped 4 bases and J dropped 2 bases, with 11 bases sitting between them. The CDR3 spans 14 residues. In DNA form, the CDR3 reads TGTGCCAGCAGTGCCGGACTATCACAAGAGACCCAGTACTTC. Translation gives CASSAGLSQETQYF.

This clone was observed a handful of times. This chain connects TRBV6-5 to TRBJ1-2, with 7 bases lining up with TRBD1. Trimming cost V 7 bases and J 3 bases; bases outside gene matches: 5. The CDR3 extends over 13 amino acids. Germline assignment: CDR1 MNHEY and CDR2 SVGAGI. CDR3 residues: CASNRGRDYGYTF. The CDR3 nucleotides are TGTGCCAGCAACAGGGGAAGGGACTATGGCTACACCTTC.

The rearrangement links TRBV6-6 to TRBJ2-2, with 11 nucleotides matching TRBD2. Germline values: CDR1 MNHNY, CDR2 SVGAGI (reference sequence). CDR3 length: 15 residues. Trimming at V came to 5 bases and at J to 7 bases, leaving 6 bases not matched to a gene. CDR3 in DNA: TGTGCCAGCAGTGTAGCGGGAGGGCCGGACGGGGAGCTGTTTTTT. This gives the protein CASSVAGGPDGELFF.

This clone is a singleton in its sample. J is TRBJ2-7 and V is TRBV7-2, with D perhaps matching TRBD1 (6 bases). Trimming shortened V by 0 bases and J by 1 base, and 10 bases separated the two germline ends. CDR3 size: 15 residues. Germline values: CDR1 SGHTA, CDR2 FQGNSA. CDR3 in amino acids: CASSLAAGASYEQYF. CDR3 bases: TGTGCCAGCAGCTTAGCGGCAGGGGCGTCCTACGAGCAGTACTTC. The full variable domain, rest sourced from reference TRBV7-2 and TRBJ2-7, is GAGVSQSPSNKVTEKGKDVELRCDPISGHTALYWYRQSLGQGLEFLIYFQGNSAPDKSGLPSDRFSAERTGGSVSTLTIQRTQQEDSAVYLCASSLAAGASYEQYFGPGTRLTVT.

This sequence joins TRBV15 and TRBJ2-2; D perhaps matches TRBD1 (6 bases). Germline-derived CDR1 and CDR2 are LNHNV and YYDKDF (reference sequence). V lost 0 bases and J lost 5, with 10 bases in between. The CDR3 runs to 15 residues. CDR3 region: CATSRDLQGTGELFF. As DNA, the CDR3 is TGTGCCACCAGCAGAGATTTACAGGGTACCGGGGAGCTGTTTTTT. Using reference TRBV15 and TRBJ2-2 for the parts outside the CDR3, the full variable domain is DAMVIQNPRYQVTQFGKPVTLSCSQTLNHNVMYWYQQKSSQAPKLLFHYYDKDFNNEADTPDNFQSRRPNTSFCFLDIRSPGLGDTAMYLCATSRDLQGTGELFFGEGSRLTVL.

The chain joins TRBV18 to TRBJ1-2; D might be TRBD1 (6 bases). Germline V gives CDR1 KGHSH, CDR2 LQKENI. V lost 3 bases and J 4 bases, leaving 27 bases between the germline ends. The CDR3 loop spans 19 amino acids. The chain's CDR3 is CASSPRTKNTGMDIYGYTF. The CDR3 DNA reads TGTGCCAGCTCACCCCGGACGAAAAATACAGGGATGGATATCTATGGCTACACCTTC.

CDR3 DNA sequence: TGTGCCAGCAGTTTGGGACAGGGGGCCCACTATGGCTACACCTTC. Amino acid sequence: CASSLGQGAHYGYTF. The chain uses TRBV27 and TRBJ1-2, with 12 bases fitting TRBD1. V was clipped by 3 bases and J by 3 bases; unmatched bases: 2. Germline values: CDR1 MNHEY, CDR2 SMNVEV (reference sequence). The CDR3 extends over 15 amino acids.

The rearrangement joins TRBV6-1 to TRBJ1-1; TRBD1 matches at 7 bases. The CDR3 contains 15 residues. Germline V gene data show CDR1 as MNHNS and CDR2 as SASEGT. Losses at the gene ends were 5 bases for V and 0 bases for J; bases not matched to a gene: 6. The CDR3 region has the DNA TGTGCCAGCAGTCAAAGACAGGGCGTGAACACTGAAGCTTTCTTT. Amino acid sequence: CASSQRQGVNTEAFF.

The V call is TRBV5-1, the J call TRBJ1-1, with D tentatively TRBD1 (6 bases). Germline values: CDR1 SGHRS, CDR2 YFSETQ. CDR3 length: 15 amino acids. The germline V and J ends were trimmed by 0 bases and 1 base, with 10 bases remaining between them. The CDR3 here is CASSLATQGNTEAFF. The CDR3 DNA sequence: TGCGCCAGCAGCTTGGCCACACAGGGGAACACTGAAGCTTTCTTT.

This chain joins TRBV10-3 and TRBJ2-5, with 7 bases lining up with TRBD2. V lost 3 bases and J lost 5; bases outside the gene matches: 12. The CDR3 totals 16 residues. The germline gives CDR1 ENHRY, CDR2 SYGVKD. The CDR3 is CAISDVLGVSGETQYF. CDR3 DNA: TGTGCCATCAGTGACGTTTTGGGGGTTAGCGGGGAGACCCAGTACTTC.

This clone occurred a few times. This chain connects TRBV11-3 to TRBJ2-3, with a tentative D call TRBD2 (6 bases). The V gene lost 4 bases and the J gene lost 0 bases, with 8 bases spanning the gap. CDR3 length: 14 residues. In germline, CDR1 is SGHNT, CDR2 YENEEA. CDR3 loop: CASSSGTSTDTQYF. The CDR3 coding sequence is TGTGCCAGCAGCTCCGGGACTAGCACAGATACGCAGTATTTT.

The V and J genes are TRBV5-1 and TRBJ1-1, with 8 bases lining up with TRBD1. This CDR3 comprises 14 residues. Germline loops: CDR1 SGHRS, CDR2 YFSETQ. V shed 2 bases, J shed 1 base, and the junction held 1 base outside the gene matches. The CDR3 nucleotides read TGCGCCAGCAGCTTTGGACAGGGGAACACTGAAGCTTTCTTT. This gives the protein CASSFGQGNTEAFF.